The present T cell receptor (beta chain) was sequenced within a study of T cells in Graves' hyperthyroidism and ophthalmopathy (dated by TCRdb to the late 2010s). Study-wide context: Peripheral blood samples were taken at initial diagnosis, before any treatment was given. Following sampling, methimazole starting at 30 mg daily was given to hyperthyroidism patients, and high-dose intravenous methylprednisolone was given to ophthalmopathy patients. In addition, the study compared T-cell repertoires in thyroid tissue and in blood from about 6 Graves' hyperthyroidism patients. Whether ophthalmopathy could be predicted prospectively was tested in an independent validation cohort made up of under 20 hyperthyroidism patients plus 17 patients who later progressed to ophthalmopathy. The paper reports TCR Vbeta CDR3 sequencing of more than 120 peripheral blood samples: 43 ophthalmopathy, 70 to 85 hyperthyroidism and roughly 17 progressor patients. TCR V-J signatures able to tell the groups apart were searched for in a discovery cohort of about a hundred patients, of whom around 43 had Graves' ophthalmopathy and 55 to 65 had stable Graves' hyperthyroidism. The 90 to 100 discovery patients were randomly divided into training and test sets at a 7:3 ratio. The research as a whole found: Most expanded thyroid clonotypes (frequency above 0.001) were also detected in blood, a finding suggesting that blood repertoires may reflect thyroid immune responses. During validation, the model predicted progression to ophthalmopathy a median of around six months ahead of onset, with 60% to 71% sensitivity and about 72% specificity. A 13 V-J signature model separated ophthalmopathy from stable hyperthyroidism, with approximately 87% sensitivity and about 81% specificity in cross-validation and 80%/75% in testing. No statistical method was used to fix the sample size in advance, and group allocation was not hidden from the investigators.

CDR1 SSHAT and CDR2 FNYEAQ are derived from the germline V gene (reference sequence). The CDR3 has 17 amino acids, counting the end cysteine and phenylalanine. The sequence is cut down to CDR3 DNA, 51 bases in frame from base 1. TCR beta CDR3 regions were amplified from RNA transcripts. A first-round RT-PCR of the TCR CDR3 used the HTBI primer set with the Qiagen OneStep RT-PCR kit. A second multiplex PCR round built the libraries, followed by size selection and purification. Libraries were sequenced paired-end with 100 bp reads on an Illumina HiSeq2000. Per the original workflow: SOAPnuke was used to process the raw data, removing reads that contained adapters or uncalled bases, had a mean Phred below 15, or lacked an exact match to the constant primer or identifier. COPE v1.2.5 was used to merge high-quality paired reads, and clonotypes were defined as unique nucleotide sequences. MiTCR v1.1 was used to align the clonotypes against IMGT TRBV, TRBD and TRBJ reference segments. The analysis included only V-J combinations with a frequency above 0.0001, which together covered 99% to 99.2% of the repertoires. The TCS score was defined as F50 (clonal expansion) divided by E x V (chaos), with BLOSUM62-based TCRdist calculated between CDR3 peptides within each V-J. Welch's t-statistics and random forest reduced fewer than 600 V-J features to 13, which were used in a naive Bayes classifier (R e1071). TCRdb applied fastp at Q25 and MiXCR to the public reads, then kept only in-frame beta chains. Rows with one shared CDR3 protein collapse into an entry with the most common genes and DNA. The V and J calls were not made by the authors but by TCRdb's processing. The sample contains roughly 420,000 distinct CDR3 sequences, 15% to 18% of them found a single time. The top ten clonotypes cover 13% to 15% of the sample.

Graves' hyperthyroidism was defined as stable when no progression to ophthalmopathy occurred over 18 months of follow-up. Hyperthyroidism patients were newly diagnosed, with disease duration under 2 months, and aged 18 to 65 years. Exclusion was applied to patients with uncontrolled infections, other autoimmune diseases, pregnancy or lactation. Clinical symptoms, serum thyroxine and TRAb, thyroid ultrasound, and orbital computed tomography formed the basis for the diagnoses. PBMCs were isolated from more than 8 ml of fresh peripheral blood by Ficoll-Paque density gradient centrifugation. Total RNA was extracted using Trizol reagent, and RNA quality was assessed on an Agilent 2100 Bioanalyzer. This clonotype was counted only a few times. This clone's antigen is unknown. The junction does not match germline at one end; this may be a read error.

This chain joins TRBV7-7 to TRBJ2-2, with 7 central nucleotides matching TRBD2. The sequence came from a young woman with Graves' hyperthyroidism. The specimen sequenced was blood. The CDR3 protein: CASSPGEGSDPTGELFF. The sequence in DNA is TGTGCTAGCAGCCCCGGGGAGGGGTCGGACCCCACCGGGGAGCTGTTTTTT.